The 19 T cell receptor beta chains below were found in one sample sequenced in a study of blood T cell repertoires in COVID-19 (dated by TCRdb to 2020 to 2022). Receptors were amplified or captured by the immunoSEQ multiplex PCR assay. In its TCRdb copy, this immuneACCESS table keeps in-frame sequences only and misses some clones. Where compared with another copy, unresolved V genes explain less than half of these, and the others have no known cause. Within this sample are 90,000 to 100,000 clones, with about 88% of them counted one time only. More than 1.5% of the sample rests with the top ten. Material for sequencing was peripheral blood. Receptors originate from a man of 80 years or more with acute or convalescent COVID-19.

This clone was seen once. The chain carries TRBV9 and TRBJ2-7, with 9 bases fitting TRBD1. Germline V gene data show CDR1 as SGDLS and CDR2 as YYNGEE. The CDR3 covers 15 residues. After removal of 1 base from V and 3 bases from J, the junction contained 5 bases not matched to a gene. CDR3 protein: CASSVSPGQGYEQYF. The CDR3 DNA is TGTGCCAGCAGCGTAAGTCCGGGACAGGGCTACGAGCAGTACTTC.

The chain recombines TRBV28 with TRBJ2-1; 8 bases align to TRBD1. The trim removed 10 bases at V and 0 bases at J, leaving 11 bases unmatched. The CDR3 contains 16 residues. Germline V CDR1 and CDR2: MDHEN, SYDVKM. CDR3 loop: CANDPGQADSYNEQFF. The DNA for the CDR3 is TGTGCCAACGACCCGGGACAGGCCGACTCCTACAATGAGCAGTTCTTC. The full variable domain, completed using reference TRBV28 and TRBJ2-1, is DVKVTQSSRYLVKRTGEKVFLECVQDMDHENMFWYRQDPGLGLRLIYFSYDVKMKEKGDIPEGYSVSREKKERFSLILESASTNQTSMYLCANDPGQADSYNEQFFGPGTRLTVL.

This chain uses TRBV25-1 with TRBJ2-7, with no clear D. V was trimmed by 6 bases and J by 4 bases, leaving 10 bases between them. The V gene's germline CDR1 is MGHDK and CDR2 SYGVNS. The CDR3 sequence is 12 residues long. The chain's CDR3 is CASSATEYEQYF. The CDR3 DNA reads TGTGCCAGCAGCGCTACAGAGTACGAGCAGTACTTC.

This sequence joins TRBV28 and TRBJ1-5; no definite D call. V was trimmed by 7 bases and J by 3 bases, leaving 7 bases between them. The CDR3 is made up of 12 amino acids. The germline CDR1 and CDR2 sequences are MDHEN and SYDVKM. CDR3 amino acids: CASTANNQPQHF. The CDR3 DNA reads TGTGCCAGCACCGCGAACAATCAGCCCCAGCATTTT.

The chain employs TRBV6-1 and TRBJ2-7, with unresolved D. V lost 2 bases and J lost 0, with 11 bases in between. Looked up from germline, CDR1 is MNHNS and CDR2 is SASEGT. This CDR3 has 15 residues. CDR3: CASSEYQQVSYEQYF. The DNA of the CDR3 is TGTGCCAGCAGTGAATACCAACAAGTCTCCTACGAGCAGTACTTC.

V usage is TRBV21-1 and J usage is TRBJ2-7; the table names TRBD1, a call not compared with the DNA. TRBV21-1 is labeled a pseudogene. The CDR3 runs 11 residues. CDR3 loop: CASSPHYEQYF. Here the CDR3 DNA reads TGTGCCAGCAGCCCCCACTACGAGCAGTACTTC.

This clone has a single count. This chain uses TRBV6-6 with TRBJ1-6; D might be TRBD1 (5 bases). Looked up from germline, CDR1 is MNHNY and CDR2 is SVGAGI (reference sequence). With 6 bases removed from V and 9 bases from J, the gap between germline ends came to 18 bases. The CDR3 spans 15 residues. The CDR3 here is CASRARVGASSPLHF. CDR3 DNA sequence: TGTGCCAGCAGAGCCCGGGTTGGGGCATCTTCACCCCTCCACTTT.

The chain has TRBV4-1 and TRBJ2-6; D possibly corresponds to TRBD1 (5 bases). With 0 bases removed from V and 5 bases from J, the gap between germline ends came to 8 bases. The CDR3 is made up of 15 amino acids. The germline V gene encodes CDR1 MGHRA and CDR2 YSYEKL. CDR3 bases: TGCGCCAGCAGCCAAGAACAGGCCTGGGCCAACGTCCTGACTTTC. It codes for CASSQEQAWANVLTF.

The V gene is TRBV6-5, the J gene TRBJ2-3, with TRBD1 matching 7 bases. V was pared by 4 bases and J by 5 bases, with 12 bases of the junction left unmatched. Germline CDR1 and CDR2: MNHEY and SVGAGI. This CDR3 contains 16 residues. The CDR3, as DNA: TGTGCCAGCAGTTTCTCCGGGACAGCAGGTGGAGATACGCAGTATTTT. Protein product: CASSFSGTAGGDTQYF.

The chain has TRBV2 and TRBJ1-1; D may be TRBD1 (5 bases). V lost 6 bases to trimming and J lost 5 bases, with 13 bases between them. The CDR3 contains 13 residues. Germline CDR1 reads SNHLY; CDR2 reads FYNNEI. This chain's CDR3 is CASRTDSRTEAFF. As DNA, the CDR3 is TGTGCCAGCAGGACAGACAGTCGAACTGAAGCTTTCTTT.

The chain has TRBV9 and TRBJ2-3, with 14 bases matching TRBD2. V trimming: 3 bases; J trimming: 6 bases; junction bases outside the gene matches: 6. The CDR3 runs to 16 residues. The V gene's germline CDR1 is SGDLS and CDR2 YYNGEE. The CDR3 is CASSEGLAGDGDTQYF. CDR3 DNA: TGTGCCAGCAGCGAGGGACTAGCGGGAGACGGGGATACGCAGTATTTT.

This clone was recorded a few times. V is TRBV7-3 and J is TRBJ2-7; possibly TRBD1 for D (5 bases). The length of the CDR3 is 14 residues. V shed 5 bases and J shed 2 bases, with 13 bases lying between them. Germline V gene lookup returns CDR1 SGHTA and CDR2 FQGTGA. The CDR3 reads CASSPGPTAYEQYF. The CDR3 region has the DNA TGTGCCAGCAGCCCCGGGCCGACAGCCTACGAGCAGTACTTC. Filled out from reference TRBV7-3 and TRBJ2-7, the complete variable domain reads GAGVSQTPSNKVTEKGKYVELRCDPISGHTALYWYRQSLGQGPEFLIYFQGTGAADDSGLPNDRFFAVRPEGSVSTLKIQRTERGDSAVYLCASSPGPTAYEQYFGPGTRLTVT.

This rearrangement joins TRBV5-5 to TRBJ2-6; the D gene is possibly TRBD2 (5 bases). The CDR3 extends over 15 amino acids. The V end was cut by 3 bases, the J end by 4 bases, with 11 bases between. Germline CDR1 is SGHKS and CDR2 is YYEKEE (reference sequence). CDR3 sequence: CASSSSGSGANVLTF. The CDR3 DNA reads as TGTGCCAGCAGCTCCTCGGGGTCCGGGGCCAACGTCCTGACTTTC.

The rearrangement uses TRBV7-2 and TRBJ2-1; maybe TRBD2 (6 bases). Trimming took 5 bases from V and 9 from J, leaving 11 bases between them. Germline V gene sequence: CDR1 SGHTA, CDR2 FQGNSA. The CDR3 runs to 12 residues. The CDR3 is CASSTGGAEQFF. CDR3 DNA: TGTGCCAGCAGCACCGGGGGAGCTGAGCAGTTCTTC.

The V call is TRBV7-9, the J call TRBJ2-1, with TRBD2 identical over 7 bases. Germline V gene data show CDR1 as SEHNR and CDR2 as FQNEAQ (reference sequence). The junction had 15 bases not matched to a gene; V was cut back by 10 bases and J by 0 bases. The CDR3 sequence is 17 residues long. The CDR3 coding sequence is TGTGCCACCGGTGCTCCCATTAGCGGGTCCTCCTACAATGAGCAGTTCTTC. The encoded protein is CATGAPISGSSYNEQFF. Supplemented by reference TRBV7-9 and TRBJ2-1, the full variable domain reads DTGVSQNPRHKITKRGQNVTFRCDPISEHNRLYWYRQTLGQGPEFLTYFQNEAQLEKSRLLSDRFSAERPKGSFSTLEIQRTEQGDSAMYLCATGAPISGSSYNEQFFGPGTRLTVL.

The V call is TRBV4-1, the J call TRBJ2-1; 14 bases fit TRBD2. The CDR3 has 20 residues. From germline, CDR1 is MGHRA and CDR2 YSYEKL. With V trimmed by 4 bases and J by 0 bases, 11 bases remained unmatched. This chain's CDR3 is CASSPLGLAGDRASYNEQFF. CDR3 DNA: TGCGCCAGCAGCCCCCTGGGACTAGCGGGAGACCGAGCCTCCTACAATGAGCAGTTCTTC.

The count of this clone is one. The rearrangement joins TRBV4-3 to TRBJ2-1; 9 nucleotides match TRBD2. The CDR3 has 15 residues. The germline gives CDR1 LGHNA, CDR2 YSLEER. V trimming: 0 bases; J trimming: 11 bases; junction bases outside the gene matches: 8. CDR3 protein: CASSQEGIAGDQQFF. The CDR3, as DNA: TGCGCCAGCAGCCAAGAGGGGATAGCGGGAGATCAGCAGTTCTTC.

The rearrangement links TRBV14 to TRBJ2-2; 10 positions agree with TRBD1. This CDR3 has 15 amino acids. Germline CDR1 and CDR2: SGHDN and FVKESK. With V trimmed by 4 bases and J by 3 bases, 2 bases remained unmatched. The CDR3 DNA reads as TGTGCCAGCAGCCGGGGACAGGGGTACACCGGGGAGCTGTTTTTT. This translates into CASSRGQGYTGELFF. Combining the CDR3 with reference TRBV14 and TRBJ2-2 gives the whole variable domain EAGVTQFPSHSVIEKGQTVTLRCDPISGHDNLYWYRRVMGKEIKFLLHFVKESKQDESGMPNNRFLAERTGGTYSTLKVQPAELEDSGVYFCASSRGQGYTGELFFGEGSRLTVL.

This clone was detected only a few times. The genes are TRBV28 and TRBJ2-7; 13 bases are shared with TRBD2. The CDR3 is made up of 16 amino acids. In germline, CDR1 is MDHEN, CDR2 SYDVKM. Trimming cost V 8 bases and J 7 bases; bases outside gene matches: 14. The chain's CDR3 is CASLGTSGTGAPEQYF. The CDR3 DNA reads TGTGCCAGCCTAGGGACTAGCGGGACGGGGGCTCCGGAGCAGTACTTC.